This TCR beta chain was sequenced in a study of cytomegalovirus exposure and HLA in healthy donors. Whole-study findings and limits: Other equally common chains were less clonally expanded than HLA-associated TCR beta chains, a later analysis showed.

The V gene's germline CDR1 is SGHRS and CDR2 YFSETQ. This CDR3 is 16 amino acids long. Trimming at V came to 4 bases and at J to 7 bases, leaving 10 bases not matched to a gene. A word on this clone: The antigen remains unidentified.

PCR amplification relied on 60 Vbeta primers (plus 13 Jbeta primers). Data came from immunoSEQ multiplex PCR; TCRdb stores just in-frame clones and leaves some out. The table has about 180,000 clones, over 80% seen once. The chain has TRBV5-1 and TRBJ1-4; 10 nucleotides align to TRBD1. The TCR comes from a boy younger than 10 in good health and CMV-seronegative. Sample: PBMCs. CDR3 region: CASSAGQGVLGEKLFF. DNA of the CDR3: TGCGCCAGCAGCGCAGGACAGGGGGTCCTAGGTGAAAAACTGTTTTTT.